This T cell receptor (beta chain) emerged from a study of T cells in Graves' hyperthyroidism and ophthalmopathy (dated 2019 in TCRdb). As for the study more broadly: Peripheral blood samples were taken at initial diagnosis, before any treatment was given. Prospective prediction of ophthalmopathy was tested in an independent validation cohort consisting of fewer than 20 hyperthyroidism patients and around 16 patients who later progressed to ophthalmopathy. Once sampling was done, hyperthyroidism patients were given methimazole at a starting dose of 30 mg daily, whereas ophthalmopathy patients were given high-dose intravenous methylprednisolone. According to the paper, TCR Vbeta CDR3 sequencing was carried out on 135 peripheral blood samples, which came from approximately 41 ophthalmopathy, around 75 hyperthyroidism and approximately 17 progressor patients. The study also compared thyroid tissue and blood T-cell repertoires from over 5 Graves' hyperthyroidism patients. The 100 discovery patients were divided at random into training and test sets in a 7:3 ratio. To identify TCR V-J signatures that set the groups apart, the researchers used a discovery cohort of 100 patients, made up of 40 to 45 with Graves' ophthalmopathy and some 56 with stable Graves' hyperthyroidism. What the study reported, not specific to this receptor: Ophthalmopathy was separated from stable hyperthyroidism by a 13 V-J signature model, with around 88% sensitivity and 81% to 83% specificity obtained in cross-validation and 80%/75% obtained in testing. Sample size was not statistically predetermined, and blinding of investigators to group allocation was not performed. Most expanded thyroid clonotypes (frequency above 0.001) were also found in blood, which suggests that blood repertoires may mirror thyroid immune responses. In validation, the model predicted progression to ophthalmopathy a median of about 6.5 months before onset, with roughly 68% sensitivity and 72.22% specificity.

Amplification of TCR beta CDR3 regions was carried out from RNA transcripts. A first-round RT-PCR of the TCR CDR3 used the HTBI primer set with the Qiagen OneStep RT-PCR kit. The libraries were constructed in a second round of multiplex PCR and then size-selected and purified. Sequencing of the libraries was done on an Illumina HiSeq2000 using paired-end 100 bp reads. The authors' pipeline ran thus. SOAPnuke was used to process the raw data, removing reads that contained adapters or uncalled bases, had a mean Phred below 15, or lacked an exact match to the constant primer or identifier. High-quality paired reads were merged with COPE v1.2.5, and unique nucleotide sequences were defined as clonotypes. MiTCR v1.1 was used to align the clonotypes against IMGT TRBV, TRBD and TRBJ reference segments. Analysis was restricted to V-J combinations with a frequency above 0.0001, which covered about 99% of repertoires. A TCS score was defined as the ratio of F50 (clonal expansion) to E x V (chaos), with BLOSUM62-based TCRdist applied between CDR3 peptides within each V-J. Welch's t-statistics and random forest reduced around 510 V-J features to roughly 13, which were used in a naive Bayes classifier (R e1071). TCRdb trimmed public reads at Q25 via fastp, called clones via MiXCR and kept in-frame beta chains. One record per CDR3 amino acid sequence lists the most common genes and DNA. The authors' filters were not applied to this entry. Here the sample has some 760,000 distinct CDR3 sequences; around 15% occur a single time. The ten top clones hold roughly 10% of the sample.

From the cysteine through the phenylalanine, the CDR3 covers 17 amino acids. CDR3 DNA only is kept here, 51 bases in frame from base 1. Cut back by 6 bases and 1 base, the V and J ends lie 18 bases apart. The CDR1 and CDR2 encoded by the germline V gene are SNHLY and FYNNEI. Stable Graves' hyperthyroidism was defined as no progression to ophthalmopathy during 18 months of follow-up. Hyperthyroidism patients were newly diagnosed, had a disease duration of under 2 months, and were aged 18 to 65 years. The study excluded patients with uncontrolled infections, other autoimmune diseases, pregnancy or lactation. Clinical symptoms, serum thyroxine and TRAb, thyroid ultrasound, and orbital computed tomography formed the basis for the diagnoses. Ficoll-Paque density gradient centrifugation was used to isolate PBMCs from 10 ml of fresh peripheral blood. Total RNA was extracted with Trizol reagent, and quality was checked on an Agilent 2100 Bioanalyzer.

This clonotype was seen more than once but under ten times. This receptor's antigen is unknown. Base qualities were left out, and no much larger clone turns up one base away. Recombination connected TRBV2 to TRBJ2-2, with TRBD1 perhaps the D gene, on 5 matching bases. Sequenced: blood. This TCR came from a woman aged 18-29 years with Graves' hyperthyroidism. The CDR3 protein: CASSNELTAQNTGELFF. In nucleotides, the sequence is TGTGCCAGCAGCAACGAGTTGACAGCCCAGAACACCGGGGAGCTGTTTTTT.